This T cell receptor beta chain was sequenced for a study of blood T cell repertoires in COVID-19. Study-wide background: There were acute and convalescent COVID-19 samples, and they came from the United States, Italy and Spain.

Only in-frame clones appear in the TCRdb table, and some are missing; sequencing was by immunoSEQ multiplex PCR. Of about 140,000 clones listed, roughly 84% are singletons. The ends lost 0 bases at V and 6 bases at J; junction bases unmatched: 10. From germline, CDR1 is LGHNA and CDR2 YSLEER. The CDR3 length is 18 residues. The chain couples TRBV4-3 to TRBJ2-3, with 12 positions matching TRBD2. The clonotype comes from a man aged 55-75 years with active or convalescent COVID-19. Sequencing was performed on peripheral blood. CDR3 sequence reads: CASSQDVASGRAGDTQYF. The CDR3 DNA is TGCGCCAGCAGCCAAGATGTCGCTAGCGGGAGGGCCGGGGATACGCAGTATTTT.